This T cell receptor beta chain emerged from a study of T cell responses to AZD1222 COVID-19 vaccine. About this clone itself: Its antigen is not identified.

TCRdb keeps only in-frame clones here, not all; method: immunoSEQ multiplex PCR. This sample has 120,000 to 150,000 clones, with around nine tenths found just once. General study findings and limits: White British donors predominated, females outnumbered males, and clonal diversity was possibly underestimated. Seropositive status at baseline applied to only five or six AZD1222 recipients. None of the repertoires were sampled until the peak T cell response had passed. Dominant at 160-218 and 743-854, vaccine-associated CD4 TCRs also spanned spike.

This receptor was obtained from an adult in good health. The source was peripheral blood, collected on day 0 of MenACWY control vaccination.

Here the CDR3 DNA reads TGTGCCAGTTGGGGACAAGGTAATTCACCCCTCCACTTT. Amino acids: CASWGQGNSPLHF. The chain combines TRBV2 with TRBJ1-6; possibly TRBD1 for D (6 bases). The length of the CDR3 is 13 residues. V shed 9 bases and J shed 6 bases, with 12 bases lying between them. In germline, CDR1 is SNHLY, CDR2 FYNNEI.